The subject of this entry is one T cell receptor beta chain. The source of the sample is a study of OX40 agonist ivuxolimab in advanced cancers. There are 12 residues in the CDR3. The V end was cut by 5 bases, the J end by 5 bases, with 10 bases between. Germline lookup yields CDR1 SGHAT and CDR2 FQNNGV. Clones were read by immunoSEQ multiplex PCR, and TCRdb kept only the in-frame ones, dropping some. The sample gives 20,000 to 25,000 clones, 77% of which show up once; 16% is in the top ten. This TCR came from an adult with an advanced solid tumor such as melanoma, head and neck, liver or kidney cancer. The rearrangement links TRBV11-2 to TRBJ2-7; weak D call: TRBD1 (5 bases). Specimen: CD4+ or CD8+ T cells sorted from blood, collected in a trial of the OX40 agonist ivuxolimab. The CDR3 loop reads CASSLRGNEQYF. CDR3 DNA: TGTGCCAGCAGCCTTAGGGGAAACGAGCAGTACTTC.